A single T cell receptor (beta chain) is shown here with its context. V lost 2 bases and J lost 2; bases outside the gene matches: 1. Germline lookup yields CDR1 SGHNT and CDR2 YENEEA. The CDR3 runs to 14 residues. The data derive from a study of T-cell reconstitution after alpha-beta-depleted transplantation in children. A library of TCRbeta sequences, prepared with unique molecular identifiers, was generated. Each CDR3 protein gets one entry after TCRdb re-called the PCR reads with MiXCR. The sample lists 400,000 to 500,000 distinct CDR3 sequences; approximately 10% were seen once. Sequencing used PBMCs from the stem cell graft donor, obtained from the stem cell graft. This TCR was sampled from a human donor who donated a stem cell graft to a child with acute myeloid leukemia. This rearrangement joins TRBV11-3 to TRBJ2-3, with 7 bases identical to TRBD2. The CDR3 spells CASSLSGVTDTQYF. The DNA of the CDR3 is TGTGCCAGCAGCTTAAGCGGGGTCACAGATACGCAGTATTTT.